This TCR beta chain was identified during a study of cytomegalovirus exposure and HLA in healthy donors. Germline assignment: CDR1 LGHNA and CDR2 YSLEER. The CDR3 runs 14 residues. Trimming took off 0 bases at V and 9 bases at J, with 11 bases between the two ends. Primers: 60 Vbeta forward and 13 Jbeta reverse. Method: immunoSEQ multiplex PCR; TCRdb's copy keeps in-frame clones and lacks some. In the table there are about 200,000 clones, roughly 70% of which are singletons. Material for sequencing was PBMCs. This sequence was found in a young woman in good health and CMV-seronegative. The rearrangement joins TRBV4-3 to TRBJ2-2; D is possibly TRBD1 (6 bases). CDR3 region: CASSQDRGTRELFF. CDR3 sequence (DNA): TGCGCCAGCAGCCAAGATAGGGGGACCAGGGAGCTGTTTTTT.